Presented here are 3 T cell receptor beta chains from one specimen sequenced in a study of blood T cells in healthy people across ages. The second PCR ran roughly 6 to 11 cycles with a sample-barcoded 5' primer and J-beta primers. TCRdb processed the 5' RACE reads anew with MiXCR; each CDR3 protein has one entry. The sample lists approximately 830,000 distinct CDR3 sequences, under 80% occurring once. Specimen: blood. These receptors originate from a young man in good health.

The chain combines TRBV20-1 with TRBJ2-4; possible D gene TRBD1, 6 bases. The DNA end favors TRBJ2-7, so the J call may be wrong. Germline CDR1 and CDR2: DFQATT and SNEGSKA (reference sequence). The CDR3 covers 13 residues. CDR3 protein: CSARDITRYEQYF. In nucleotides, the CDR3 is TGCAGTGCCAGGGACATAACCAGATACGAGCAGTACTTC.

The chain recombines TRBV9 with TRBJ2-3; D unresolved. The CDR3 consists of 14 residues. The germline V gene encodes CDR1 SGDLS and CDR2 YYNGEE. V gave up 1 base and J gave up 2 bases, with 8 bases separating them. The CDR3 DNA is TGTGCCAGCAGCGTAAACTCGCTCACAGATACGCAGTATTTT. It codes for CASSVNSLTDTQYF.

This rearrangement joins TRBV24-1 to TRBJ2-1; 9 bases agree with TRBD1. The CDR3 has 16 amino acids. CDR1 and CDR2 from the germline V gene are KGHDR and SFDVKD. V shed 3 bases and J 5 bases; nucleotides not matched to a gene: 7. The CDR3 protein is CATSDAQGAVDNEQFF. CDR3 DNA sequence: TGTGCCACCAGTGATGCACAGGGGGCTGTAGACAATGAGCAGTTCTTC.